The rows below give T cell receptor beta chains drawn from one sample of a study of blood T cell repertoires in COVID-19. The repertoire was sequenced with immunoSEQ multiplex PCR; TCRdb's copy has only in-frame clones and lacks some. In the table there are around 200,000 clones, more than 85% of which are singletons. The sequenced material came from peripheral blood. Source of these receptors: a man aged 40-49 years with acute or convalescent COVID-19. The CDR3 runs from the conserved cysteine through the conserved F or W. A D gene is named only where the DNA matches it firmly. For some rows the clone size is stated as once, few or many, or as a class when expanded; others skip it.

D	J	V	size	CDR3	DNA
TRBD1	TRBJ2-2	TRBV29-1	NA	CSVLRTGGDTGELFF	TGCAGCGTTTTAAGGACAGGGGGCGACACCGGGGAGCTGTTTTTT
NA	TRBJ1-3	TRBV30	few	CAWGQAGNTIYF	TGTGCCTGGGGACAAGCGGGAAACACCATATATTTT
NA	TRBJ2-5	TRBV28	NA	CASQGESGSLQETQYF	TGTGCCAGCCAAGGAGAGTCGGGTTCCCTACAAGAGACCCAGTACTTC
NA	TRBJ2-2	TRBV4-3	NA	CASSQEGGPNTGELFF	TGCGCCAGCAGCCAAGAGGGCGGGCCGAACACCGGGGAGCTGTTTTTT
NA	TRBJ1-1	TRBV5-1	NA	CASSLASRDTEAFF	TGCGCCAGCAGCTTGGCCTCCAGGGACACTGAAGCTTTCTTT
NA	TRBJ2-1	TRBV5-1	NA	CASSSDTTIYNEQFF	TGCGCCAGCAGCTCAGACACCACGATTTACAATGAGCAGTTCTTC
TRBD1	TRBJ2-2	TRBV11-3	NA	CASSLSAGTGTGELFF	TGTGCCAGCAGCTTATCAGCCGGGACAGGGACCGGGGAGCTGTTTTTT
NA	TRBJ2-1	TRBV11-2	NA	CASSESREGEQFF	TGTGCCAGCAGCGAAAGCAGGGAAGGTGAGCAGTTCTTC
NA	TRBJ1-1	TRBV2	NA	CASTSDSSVGAFF	TGTGCCAGCACCTCCGACAGCTCGGTTGGAGCTTTCTTT
TRBD2	TRBJ2-5	TRBV7-3	NA	CASSLTGLALQETQYF	TGTGCCAGCAGCTTAACGGGACTAGCGTTACAAGAGACCCAGTACTTC
NA	TRBJ1-2	TRBV24-1	NA	CATPSPLGPAEAGYGYTF	TGTGCCACCCCTTCTCCCCTGGGTCCTGCGGAGGCTGGCTATGGCTACACCTTC
TRBD1	TRBJ1-1	TRBV14	NA	CASSFYPDRARAFF	TGTGCCAGCAGCTTCTATCCCGACAGGGCAAGAGCTTTCTTT
NA	TRBJ2-1	TRBV4-1	NA	CASRGHGRGNEQFF	TGCGCCAGCAGAGGGCACGGTAGGGGCAATGAGCAGTTCTTC
NA	TRBJ2-5	TRBV7-3	NA	CASSLTGGETQYF	TGTGCCAGCAGCTTAACGGGAGGAGAGACCCAGTACTTC
NA	TRBJ2-7	TRBV27	NA	CASSLFVSYEQYF	TGTGCCAGCAGTTTATTCGTTTCCTACGAGCAGTACTTC
NA	TRBJ1-1	TRBV19	NA	CASMVSSSGYTEAFF	TGTGCCAGTATGGTTTCTTCCTCGGGGTACACTGAAGCTTTCTTT
TRBD2	TRBJ2-1	TRBV24-1	NA	CATSDSPGTSGGNNEQFF	TGTGCCACCAGTGATTCCCCTGGGACTAGCGGGGGGAACAATGAGCAGTTCTTC
TRBD2	TRBJ2-2	TRBV7-8	few	CASSLRGAREGLRDTGELFF	TGTGCCAGCAGCTTAAGGGGCGCGCGGGAGGGCCTCCGAGACACCGGGGAGCTGTTTTTT
TRBD1	TRBJ2-3	TRBV2	NA	CASSELGQGLDTQYF	TGTGCCAGCAGTGAACTAGGACAGGGTTTGGATACGCAGTATTTT
TRBD1	TRBJ1-2	TRBV30	NA	CAWSMGQGERGYTF	TGTGCCTGGAGTATGGGACAGGGGGAGAGAGGCTACACCTTC
TRBD1	TRBJ1-1	TRBV9	NA	CASSGRQGDTEAFF	TGTGCCAGCAGCGGGCGGCAGGGGGACACTGAAGCTTTCTTT
TRBD1	TRBJ1-4	TRBV18	NA	CASSPLTGGTNEKLFF	TGTGCCAGCTCACCACTGACAGGGGGAACTAATGAAAAACTGTTTTTT
NA	TRBJ1-4	TRBV2	NA	CASFRDINEKLFF	TGTGCCAGCTTTCGGGACATTAATGAAAAACTGTTTTTT
NA	TRBJ2-1	TRBV19	once	CASSIYDSYNEQFF	TGTGCCAGTAGTATCTACGACTCCTACAATGAGCAGTTCTTC
NA	TRBJ2-7	TRBV13	NA	CASSPSENTYEQYF	TGTGCCAGCAGCCCTAGCGAAAATACCTACGAGCAGTACTTC
TRBD1	TRBJ2-1	TRBV10-1	NA	CASSESRGQGGNEQFF	TGCGCCAGCAGTGAGTCACGGGGACAGGGAGGCAATGAGCAGTTCTTC
TRBD1	TRBJ2-2	TRBV18	NA	CASETGINTGELFF	TGTGCCAGCGAGACAGGGATTAACACCGGGGAGCTGTTTTTT
TRBD1	TRBJ2-2	TRBV29-1	NA	CSVEELDRGKAGELFF	TGCAGCGTTGAAGAATTAGACAGGGGGAAAGCCGGGGAGCTGTTTTTT
NA	TRBJ2-7	TRBV7-9	NA	CASSQGLVSSYEQYF	TGTGCCAGCAGCCAGGGACTCGTGAGCTCCTACGAGCAGTACTTC
TRBD2	TRBJ2-5	TRBV7-7	NA	CASSQTSGGPQETQYF	TGTGCCAGCAGCCAGACTAGCGGGGGGCCCCAAGAGACCCAGTACTTC
NA	TRBJ1-5	TRBV28	NA	CASSFGGTSNQPQHF	TGTGCCAGCAGTTTCGGGGGTACTAGCAATCAGCCCCAGCATTTT
NA	TRBJ2-7	TRBV18	NA	CASSGDRINSYEQYF	TGTGCCAGCTCAGGCGACAGAATAAACTCCTACGAGCAGTACTTC
NA	TRBJ1-2	TRBV19	NA	CASSIAAANYGYTF	TGTGCCAGTAGTATTGCGGCGGCCAACTATGGCTACACCTTC
TRBD1	TRBJ2-7	TRBV3-1/TRBV3-2	NA	CASSPTGLWEQYF	TGTGCCAGCTCTCCGACAGGGTTGTGGGAGCAGTACTTC
NA	TRBJ2-7	TRBV19	NA	CASSTGGVTGAYEQYF	TGTGCCAGTAGTACCGGAGGGGTCACCGGGGCCTACGAGCAGTACTTC
NA	TRBJ2-2	TRBV25-1	NA	CASSEYSGFNTGELFF	TGTGCCAGCAGTGAATATTCGGGGTTCAACACCGGGGAGCTGTTTTTT
NA	TRBJ1-1	TRBV18	NA	CASSPQTGENTEAFF	TGTGCCAGCTCACCACAAACCGGGGAGAACACTGAAGCTTTCTTT
NA	TRBJ2-5	TRBV6-2/TRBV6-3	NA	CASSYVVQETQYF	TGTGCCAGCAGTTACGTGGTCCAGGAGACCCAGTACTTC
NA	TRBJ2-3	TRBV19	NA	CASSIDPSAQTYTQYF	TGTGCCAGTAGTATAGATCCTAGCGCCCAGACTTATACGCAGTATTTT
NA	TRBJ2-3	TRBV7-2	once	CASSLDSLTRFDTQYF	TGTGCCAGCAGCTTGGACAGCCTTACCAGGTTTGATACGCAGTATTTT
TRBD1	TRBJ1-1	TRBV28	NA	CASSTGTGGAEAFF	TGTGCCAGCAGCACCGGGACAGGAGGGGCCGAAGCTTTCTTT
NA	TRBJ2-5	TRBV21-1	NA	CASSSNPGTARPETQYF	TGTGCCAGCAGCAGCAACCCGGGGACAGCCCGCCCTGAGACCCAGTACTTC
NA	TRBJ2-1	TRBV7-3	once	CASSSQGNEQFF	TGTGCCAGCAGCTCCCAGGGTAATGAGCAGTTCTTC
TRBD1	TRBJ1-3	TRBV2	NA	CARQGAQGNTIYF	TGTGCCAGACAGGGGGCGCAGGGAAACACCATATATTTT